Sequencing of this T cell receptor (beta chain) was carried out in a study of shared clonotypes between healthy human individuals. Study results and caveats: It was anticipated that sequencing depth would influence how many clonotypes donors shared.

The germline gives CDR1 SGHRS, CDR2 YFSETQ. V dropped 5 bases and J dropped 2 bases, with 11 bases sitting between them. The length of the CDR3 is 14 residues. Notes on this clone: The antigen is undetermined.

Evenly divided among several immunoSEQ plates was the genomic DNA of each subset. Template for every sorted-subset replicate PCR totaled roughly 200 ng DNA, tens of thousands of T cell genomes. TCRdb's copy holds only in-frame clones and misses some; the assay was immunoSEQ multiplex PCR. The sample contains 2 million to 2.5 million clones, more than 85% of which appear only once. This TCR was recovered from a man younger than 35 in good health. Some clones in this sample may be carry-over from other donors' samples. Sequenced sample: naive CD4+ T cells from PBMCs. Subset specified: CD45RA+ positively selected. This rearrangement joins TRBV5-1 to TRBJ2-1, with D perhaps TRBD2 (5 bases). The CDR3 here is CASRTSRPYNEQFF. The CDR3 DNA sequence: TGCGCCAGCAGAACTAGTCGTCCCTACAATGAGCAGTTCTTC.